This TCR beta chain was observed in a study of shared clonotypes between healthy human individuals. The CDR3 sequence is 15 residues long. Trimming cost V 5 bases and J 2 bases, with 16 bases left between them. CDR1 SGHTA and CDR2 FQGNSA come from the germline V gene. Data came from immunoSEQ multiplex PCR; TCRdb stores just in-frame clones and leaves some out. In the table there are some 2.4 million clones, roughly 93% of which are singletons. CD4+ cells were split into CD45RA+ naive and CD45RA-negative memory subsets. The receptor was isolated from a man aged 18 to 30 in good health. Some clones in this sample may be carry-over from other donors' samples. Sequenced: naive CD4+ T cells from PBMCs. Subset indicated: CD45RA+ positively selected. The V and J genes are TRBV7-2 and TRBJ2-7, with a tentative D call TRBD2 (6 bases). The CDR3 region has the DNA TGTGCCAGCAGCCCGGCCCATGGGGGGACCTACGAGCAGTACTTC. Translation: CASSPAHGGTYEQYF.